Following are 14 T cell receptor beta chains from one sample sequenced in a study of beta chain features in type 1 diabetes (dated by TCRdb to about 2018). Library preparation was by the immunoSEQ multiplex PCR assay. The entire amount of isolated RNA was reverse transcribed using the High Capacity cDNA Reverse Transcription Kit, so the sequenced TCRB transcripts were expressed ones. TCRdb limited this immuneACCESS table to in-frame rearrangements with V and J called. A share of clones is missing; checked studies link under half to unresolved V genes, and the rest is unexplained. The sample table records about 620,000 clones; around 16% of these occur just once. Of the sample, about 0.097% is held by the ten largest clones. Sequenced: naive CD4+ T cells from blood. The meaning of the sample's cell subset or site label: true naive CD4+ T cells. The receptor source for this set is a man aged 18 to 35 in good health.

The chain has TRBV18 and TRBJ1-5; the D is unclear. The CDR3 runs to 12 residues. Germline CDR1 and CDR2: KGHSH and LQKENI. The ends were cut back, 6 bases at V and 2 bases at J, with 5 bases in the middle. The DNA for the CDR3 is TGTGCCAGCTCGCGAGGCAATCAGCCCCAGCATTTT. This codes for CASSRGNQPQHF.

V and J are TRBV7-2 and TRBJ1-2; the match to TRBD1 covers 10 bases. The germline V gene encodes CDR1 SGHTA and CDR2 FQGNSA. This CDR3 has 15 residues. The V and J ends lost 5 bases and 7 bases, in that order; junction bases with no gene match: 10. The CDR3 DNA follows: TGTGCCAGCAGCGTAGGACAGGGGGTGGAGGCTGGCTACACCTTC. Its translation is CASSVGQGVEAGYTF.

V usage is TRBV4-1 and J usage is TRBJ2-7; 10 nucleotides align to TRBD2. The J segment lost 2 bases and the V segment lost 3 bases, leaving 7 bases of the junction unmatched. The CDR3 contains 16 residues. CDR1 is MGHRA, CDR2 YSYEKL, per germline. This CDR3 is CASSQPTSGVAYEQYF. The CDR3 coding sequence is TGCGCCAGCAGCCAGCCCACTAGCGGGGTGGCCTACGAGCAGTACTTC.

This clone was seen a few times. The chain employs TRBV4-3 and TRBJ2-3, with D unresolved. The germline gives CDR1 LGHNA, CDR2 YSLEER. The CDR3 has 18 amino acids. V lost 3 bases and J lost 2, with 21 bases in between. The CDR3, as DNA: TGCGCCAGCAGCCAGGCGTGGGGTTGGAGAAACCCCACAGATACGCAGTATTTT. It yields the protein CASSQAWGWRNPTDTQYF.

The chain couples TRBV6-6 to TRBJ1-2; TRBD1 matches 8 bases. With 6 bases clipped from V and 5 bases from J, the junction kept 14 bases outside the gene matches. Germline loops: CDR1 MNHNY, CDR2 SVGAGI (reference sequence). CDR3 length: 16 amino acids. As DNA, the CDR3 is TGTGCCAGCAGCCCCCCCGTTACCGGACAGGGTTATGGCTACACCTTC. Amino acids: CASSPPVTGQGYGYTF.

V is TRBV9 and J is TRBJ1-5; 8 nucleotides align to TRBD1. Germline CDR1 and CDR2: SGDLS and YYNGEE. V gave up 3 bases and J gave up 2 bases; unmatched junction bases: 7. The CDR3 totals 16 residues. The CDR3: CASSARTGLRNQPQHF. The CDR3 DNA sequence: TGTGCCAGCAGCGCACGGACAGGGTTGCGCAATCAGCCCCAGCATTTT.

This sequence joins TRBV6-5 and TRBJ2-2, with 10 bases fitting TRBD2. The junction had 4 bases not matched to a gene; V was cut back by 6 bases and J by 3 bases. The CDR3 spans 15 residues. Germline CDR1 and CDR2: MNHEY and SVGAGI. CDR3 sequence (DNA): TGTGCCAGCAGACCGGGACTAGCGTACACCGGGGAGCTGTTTTTT. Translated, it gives CASRPGLAYTGELFF.

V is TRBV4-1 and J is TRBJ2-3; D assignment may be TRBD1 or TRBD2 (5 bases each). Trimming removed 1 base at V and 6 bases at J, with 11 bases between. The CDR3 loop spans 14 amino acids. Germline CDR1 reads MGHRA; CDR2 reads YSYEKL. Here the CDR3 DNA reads TGCGCCAGCAGCCAAGTGGGGGTGAGGGATACGCAGTATTTT. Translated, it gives CASSQVGVRDTQYF.

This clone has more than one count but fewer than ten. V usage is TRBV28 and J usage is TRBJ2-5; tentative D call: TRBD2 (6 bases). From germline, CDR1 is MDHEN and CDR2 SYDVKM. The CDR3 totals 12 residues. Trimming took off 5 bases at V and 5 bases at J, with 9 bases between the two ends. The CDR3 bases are TGTGCCAGCAGTCCAGGAGGGGAGACCCAGTACTTC. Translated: CASSPGGETQYF.

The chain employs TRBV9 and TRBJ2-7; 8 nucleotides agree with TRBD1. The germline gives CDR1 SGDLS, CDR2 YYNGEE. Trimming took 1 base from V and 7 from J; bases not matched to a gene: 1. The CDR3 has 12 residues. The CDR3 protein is CASSVTGGEQYF. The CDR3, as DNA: TGTGCCAGCAGCGTAACAGGGGGTGAGCAGTACTTC.

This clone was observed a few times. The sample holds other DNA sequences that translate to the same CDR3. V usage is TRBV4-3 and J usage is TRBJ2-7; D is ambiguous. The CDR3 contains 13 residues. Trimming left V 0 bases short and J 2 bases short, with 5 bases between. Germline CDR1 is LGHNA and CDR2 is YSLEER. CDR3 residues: CASSQDRAYEQYF. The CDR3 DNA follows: TGCGCCAGCAGCCAAGATCGGGCCTACGAGCAGTACTTC.

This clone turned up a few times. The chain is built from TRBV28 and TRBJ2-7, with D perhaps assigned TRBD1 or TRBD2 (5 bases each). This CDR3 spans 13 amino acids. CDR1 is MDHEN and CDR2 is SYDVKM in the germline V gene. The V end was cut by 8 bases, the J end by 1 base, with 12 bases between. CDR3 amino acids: CASGGPTSYEQYF. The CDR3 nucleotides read TGTGCCAGCGGGGGACCGACATCCTACGAGCAGTACTTC.

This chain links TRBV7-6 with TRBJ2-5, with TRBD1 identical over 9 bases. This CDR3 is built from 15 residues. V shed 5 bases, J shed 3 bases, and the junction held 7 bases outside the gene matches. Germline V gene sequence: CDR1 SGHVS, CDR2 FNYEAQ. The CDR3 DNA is TGTGCCAGCAGCATCGGGACAGGGCGGGAAGAGACCCAGTACTTC. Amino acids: CASSIGTGREETQYF.

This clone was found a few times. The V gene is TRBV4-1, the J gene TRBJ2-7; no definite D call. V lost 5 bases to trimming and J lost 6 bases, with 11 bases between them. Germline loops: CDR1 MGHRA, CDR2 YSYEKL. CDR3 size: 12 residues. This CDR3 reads CASSTSPGEQYF. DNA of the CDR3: TGCGCCAGCAGCACTTCGCCAGGCGAGCAGTACTTC.